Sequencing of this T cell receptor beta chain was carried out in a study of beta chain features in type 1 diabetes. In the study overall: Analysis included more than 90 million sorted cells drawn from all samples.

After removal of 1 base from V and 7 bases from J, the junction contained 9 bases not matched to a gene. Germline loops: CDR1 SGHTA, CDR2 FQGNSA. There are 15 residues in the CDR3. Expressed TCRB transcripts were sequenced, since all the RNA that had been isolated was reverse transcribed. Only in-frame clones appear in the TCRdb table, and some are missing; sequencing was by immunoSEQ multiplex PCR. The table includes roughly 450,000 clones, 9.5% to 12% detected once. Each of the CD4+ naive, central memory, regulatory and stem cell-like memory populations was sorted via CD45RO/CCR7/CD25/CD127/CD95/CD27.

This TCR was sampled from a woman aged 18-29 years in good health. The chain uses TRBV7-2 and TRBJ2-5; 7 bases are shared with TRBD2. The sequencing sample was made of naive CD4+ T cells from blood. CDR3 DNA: TGTGCCAGCAGCTTAGAGGGCACTAGCGCGGCGACCCAGTACTTC. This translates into CASSLEGTSAATQYF. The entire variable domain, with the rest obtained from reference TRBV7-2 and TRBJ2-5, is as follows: GAGVSQSPSNKVTEKGKDVELRCDPISGHTALYWYRQSLGQGLEFLIYFQGNSAPDKSGLPSDRFSAERTGGSVSTLTIQRTQQEDSAVYLCASSLEGTSAATQYFGPGTRLLVL.